Shown below are 28 T cell receptor beta chains from a single sample sequenced in a study of tumor-infiltrating lymphocytes in primary liver carcinoma. The source of the blood RNA was unsorted whole blood, and germline DNA was extracted as well. A primer in the constant region served to generate TCR beta cDNA from roughly 550 ng of total RNA. Three-round nested multiplex PCR performed with slightly modified ARM-PCR produced the TCR beta libraries. Forward primers for TRBV1-TRBV30 and a C-beta reverse primer served the first two PCR rounds, at 10 cycles each. Each CDR3 protein gets one entry after TCRdb re-called the multiplex PCR reads with MiXCR. The table lists fewer than 400,000 distinct CDR3 sequences, over 55% of them singletons. The specimen was peripheral blood. Source of these receptors: a man in his forties with primary liver carcinoma and hepatitis B virus infection.

As for this clonotype: A read error is possible here, since a much larger clone lies one base away. The rearrangement joins TRBV10-3 to TRBJ2-3, with TRBD1 identical over 9 bases. CDR1 is ENHRY, CDR2 SYGVKD, per germline. CDR3 length: 15 amino acids. The CDR3: CANSDPGQGGDTQYF. CDR3 nucleotide sequence: TGTGCCAACAGTGACCCGGGACAGGGAGGGGATACGCAGTATTTT.

This clonotype was observed a few times. This rearrangement joins TRBV7-9 to TRBJ2-3, with TRBD1 identical over 8 bases. Trimming removed 5 bases from V and 0 bases from J; junction bases left unmatched: 4. Germline assignment: CDR1 SEHNR and CDR2 FQNEAQ (reference sequence). This CDR3 contains 15 residues. CDR3 loop: CASSRQGLSTDTQYF. The CDR3 bases are TGTGCCAGCAGCAGACAGGGGCTAAGCACAGATACGCAGTATTTT. The full variable domain, rest sourced from reference TRBV7-9 and TRBJ2-3, is DTGVSQNPRHKITKRGQNVTFRCDPISEHNRLYWYRQTLGQGPEFLTYFQNEAQLEKSRLLSDRFSAERPKGSFSTLEIQRTEQGDSAMYLCASSRQGLSTDTQYFGPGTRLTVL.

Regarding this clonotype: A clone one base away is much larger, so this may be a read error. The conserved phenylalanine or tryptophan is not found at the CDR3 terminus, so this likely reflects a read error. The chain combines TRBV29-1 with TRBJ2-1; 10 nucleotides line up with TRBD2. In germline, CDR1 is SQVTM, CDR2 ANQGSEA. The CDR3 is 14 amino acids. Trimming cost V 3 bases and J 7 bases; bases outside gene matches: 6. For the CDR3, the DNA is TGCAGCGTTGACACCGGGACTAGCGTAAATGAGCAGTTCCTC. It specifies CSVDTGTSVNEQFL.

This clonotype showed up just a few times. The V gene is TRBV28, the J gene TRBJ1-5; D is undetermined. V was shortened by 6 bases and J by 2 bases, with 17 bases between the two germline ends. CDR1 and CDR2 from the germline V gene are MDHEN and SYDVKM. This CDR3 spans 16 amino acids. The CDR3 is CASSLTLGSGNQPQHF. The CDR3 DNA reads TGTGCCAGCAGCCTAACCCTCGGAAGCGGCAATCAGCCCCAGCATTTT.

On this clonotype: With a much larger clone just one base away, this may be a read error. The missing conserved phenylalanine or tryptophan at the end of this CDR3 makes a read error likely. The chain employs TRBV11-1 and TRBJ2-7; the D is unclear. Trimming took off 1 base at V and 3 bases at J, with 10 bases between the two ends. Germline assignment: CDR1 SGHAT and CDR2 FQDESV (reference sequence). CDR3 size: 14 residues. CDR3 amino acids: CASSLGASVYEQYL. CDR3 DNA sequence: TGTGCCAGCAGCTTAGGGGCTTCGGTCTACGAGCAGTACCTC.

Regarding this clonotype: This may be a read error: a much more frequent sequence differs by one nucleotide. The CDR3 DNA reads as TGTGCCAGCAACCAACCAGGGAGCTCCTACAATGAGCAGTTCTTC. It specifies CASNQPGSSYNEQFF. The chain joins TRBV14 to TRBJ2-1; either TRBD1 or TRBD2 may fit D (5 bases each). CDR3 length equals 15 residues. Germline CDR1 SGHDN, CDR2 FVKESK. Drawing the rest from reference TRBV14 and TRBJ2-1, the complete variable domain is EAGVTQFPSHSVIEKGQTVTLRCDPISGHDNLYWYRRVMGKEIKFLLHFVKESKQDESGMPNNRFLAERTGGTYSTLKVQPAELEDSGVYFCASNQPGSSYNEQFFGPGTRLTVL.

On this clonotype itself: The junction does not match germline at one end; this may be a read error. J is TRBJ2-5 and V is TRBV11-1, with D perhaps TRBD1 (5 bases). The CDR3 totals 14 residues. Per the germline V gene, CDR1 is SGHAT and CDR2 is FQDESV (reference sequence). This chain's CDR3 is CVSSLFTGGNELFF. DNA for the CDR3: TGTGTCAGCAGCTTATTTACAGGTGGGAATGAGCTGTTCTTC.

Details on this clonotype: The junction and the germline gene differ at one end; a read error may be behind it. The chain uses TRBV7-8 and TRBJ2-1; 13 bases fit TRBD2. The CDR3 is 18 residues long. The germline V gene encodes CDR1 SGHVS and CDR2 FQNEAQ. This chain's CDR3 is CASSLRTSGSLSYKEQFF. CDR3 nucleotides: TGTGCCAGCAGCTTAAGGACTAGCGGGAGCCTGTCCTACAAAGAGCAGTTCTTC.

The chain couples TRBV4-1 to TRBJ2-7, with TRBD2 identical over 8 bases. V lost 11 bases, J lost 3 bases, and 24 bases stayed unmatched. There are 18 residues in the CDR3. CDR1 and CDR2 (germline): MGHRA, YSYEKL. The CDR3 DNA reads as TGCGCCCCGGACAGCCCCGAGCGGGAGAGGCCCTCTCACTACGAGCAGTACTTC. Amino acids: CAPDSPERERPSHYEQYF.

This rearrangement joins TRBV11-2 to TRBJ2-3; 9 nucleotides line up with TRBD2. The germline V gene has CDR1 SGHAT and CDR2 FQNNGV. The CDR3 length is 16 residues. Germline trimming cut 2 bases from V and 0 bases from J; bases unmatched to any gene: 3. The CDR3 sequence is CASSLLAGISTDTQYF. The DNA of the CDR3 is TGTGCCAGCAGCTTACTAGCGGGAATCAGCACAGATACGCAGTATTTT.

Points on this clonotype: A much larger clone is a single base away; this may be a read error. V and J are TRBV4-3 and TRBJ2-6; a weak D match, TRBD1 (5 bases). CDR3 length equals 19 residues. In germline, CDR1 is LGHNA, CDR2 YSLEER. The germline V and J ends were trimmed by 7 bases and 2 bases, with 24 bases remaining between them. The chain's CDR3 is CASNHQLPTGAAGANVLTF. The DNA of the CDR3 is TGCGCCAGCAACCACCAACTACCCACAGGTGCGGCTGGGGCCAACGTCCTGACTTTC.

In regard to this clonotype: One junction end does not reproduce the germline sequence, and a read error may be involved. J is TRBJ2-1 and V is TRBV30, with 7 bases identical to TRBD2. In germline, CDR1 is GTSNPN, CDR2 SVGIG (reference sequence). The CDR3 length is 13 residues. The CDR3 coding sequence is TGTGCCCTGAGTCCCAGCGGGAACAATGTGCAGTTCTTC. This sequence encodes CALSPSGNNVQFF.

Concerning this clonotype itself: The junction differs from germline at one of its ends, possibly a read error. This sequence joins TRBV29-1 and TRBJ2-1, with 7 bases identical to TRBD2. CDR3 length equals 15 residues. Germline V gene sequence: CDR1 SQVTM, CDR2 ANQGSEA. CDR3 bases: TGCAGCGTCTTGGATTGGACCAGCGGGGAGAATGAGCAGTCCTTC. Translating gives CSVLDWTSGENEQSF.

The chain combines TRBV28 with TRBJ1-5; TRBD1 agrees at 7 bases. Unmatched junction bases numbered 10, after V lost 6 bases and J lost 2 bases. The CDR3 covers 16 residues. The germline gives CDR1 MDHEN, CDR2 SYDVKM. Here the CDR3 DNA reads TGTGCCAGCAGATCTACAGGGGAGGGACGCAATCAGCCCCAGCATTTT. This codes for CASRSTGEGRNQPQHF.

This clonotype occurred once. The chain is built from TRBV11-2 and TRBJ2-1, with 8 bases lining up with TRBD2. The trim removed 3 bases at V and 9 bases at J, leaving 7 bases unmatched. Germline V gene lookup returns CDR1 SGHAT and CDR2 FQNNGV. The length of the CDR3 is 14 residues. The CDR3, as DNA: TGTGCCAGCAGCTTCACGGGACTAGTCGCTGAGCAGTTCTTC. Its translation is CASSFTGLVAEQFF.

As concerns this clonotype: A much larger clone sits a single nucleotide away, making a read error possible. V usage is TRBV5-5 and J usage is TRBJ2-5; D gene unclear. The CDR3 has 12 residues. Germline assignment: CDR1 SGHKS and CDR2 YYEKEE (reference sequence). V was shortened by 4 bases and J by 5 bases, with 9 bases between the two germline ends. The CDR3 protein is CASSPLCETQYF. Written as DNA, the CDR3 is TGTGCCAGCAGCCCGCTTTGCGAGACCCAGTACTTC. Full variable domain (missing parts from reference TRBV5-5 and TRBJ2-5): DAGVTQSPTHLIKTRGQQVTLRCSPISGHKSVSWYQQVLGQGPQFIFQYYEKEERGRGNFPDRFSARQFPNYSSELNVNALLLGDSALYLCASSPLCETQYFGPGTRLLVL.

A remark on this clonotype: One end of the junction fails to match germline, which may point to a read error. The rearrangement joins TRBV5-1 to TRBJ1-1, with TRBD1 identical over 7 bases. CDR3 length: 17 amino acids. Germline V gene sequence: CDR1 SGHRS, CDR2 YFSETQ. CDR3 DNA: TGCGTCAGCAGCTTGGGAGGGGGCAGGGCTTACGGAAATGAAGCTTTCTTT. Translated, it gives CVSSLGGGRAYGNEAFF. The variable domain in full, with the rest retrieved from reference TRBV5-1 and TRBJ1-1, is KAGVTQTPRYLIKTRGQQVTLSCSPISGHRSVSWYQQTPGQGLQFLFEYFSETQRNKGNFPGRFSGRQFSNSRSEMNVSTLELGDSALYLCVSSLGGGRAYGNEAFFGQGTRLTVV.

This clonotype appeared once. The chain uses TRBV11-1 and TRBJ2-7; 8 bases are shared with TRBD1. The CDR3 spans 14 residues. V was pared by 11 bases and J by 3 bases, with 12 bases of the junction left unmatched. Germline CDR1 and CDR2: SGHAT and FQDESV (reference sequence). The CDR3 nucleotides are TGTGCCGGCGGCGGAGGGACAGGATTCTACGAGCAGTACTTC. Residues: CAGGGGTGFYEQYF. Full variable domain (remainder filled in from reference TRBV11-1 and TRBJ2-7): EAEVAQSPRYKITEKSQAVAFWCDPISGHATLYWYRQILGQGPELLVQFQDESVVDDSQLPKDRFSAERLKGVDSTLKIQPAELGDSAMYLCAGGGGTGFYEQYFGPGTRLTVT.

V and J are TRBV30 and TRBJ2-3; D is possibly TRBD2 (6 bases). The CDR3 runs 15 residues. The germline CDR1 and CDR2 sequences are GTSNPN and SVGIG (reference sequence). V was trimmed by 2 bases and J by 7 bases, leaving 19 bases between them. In nucleotides, the CDR3 is TGTGCCTGGAGTCTCGCGGGAAAAAATGGTAATACGCAGTATTTT. Encoded protein: CAWSLAGKNGNTQYF.

The V and J genes are TRBV7-9 and TRBJ2-5, with D possibly being TRBD1 (5 bases). V lost 1 base, J lost 5 bases, and 11 bases lay in between. The CDR3 consists of 14 residues. Per germline, CDR1 SEHNR and CDR2 FQNEAQ (reference sequence). CDR3 sequence (DNA): TGTGCCAGCAGCTTAGGACTTCCAGGGGAGACCCAGTACTTC. Translating gives CASSLGLPGETQYF.

With regard to this clonotype: With a much larger clone just one base away, this may be a read error. The conserved final phenylalanine or tryptophan is absent from the CDR3, which likely points to a read error. This chain uses TRBV6-1 with TRBJ2-3; D possibly corresponds to TRBD2 (6 bases). CDR1 is MNHNS, CDR2 SASEGT, per germline. Trimming took 6 bases from V and 2 from J, leaving 9 bases between them. The CDR3 is 13 residues long. For the CDR3, the DNA is TGTGCCAGCAGGGACTACTACACAGATACGCAGTATTCT. This translates into CASRDYYTDTQYS.

Remarks on this clonotype: The CDR3 does not close with the conserved phenylalanine or tryptophan, likely indicating a read error. The V gene is TRBV11-1, the J gene TRBJ2-5; weak D call: TRBD1 (5 bases). Trimming shortened V by 5 bases and J by 1 base, and 14 bases separated the two germline ends. The CDR3 sequence is 15 residues long. Per germline, CDR1 SGHAT and CDR2 FQDESV (reference sequence). The CDR3 sequence: CASSPGPSSQETQYL. DNA of the CDR3: TGTGCCAGCAGCCCAGGGCCATCAAGCCAAGAGACCCAGTACTTA.

Regarding this clonotype: A much larger clone differs by one base, so this may be a read error. The chain recombines TRBV12-3 or TRBV12-4 with TRBJ1-3; TRBD1 aligns across 11 bases. CDR3 length: 15 residues. The J segment lost 8 bases and the V segment lost 6 bases, leaving 9 bases of the junction unmatched. The CDR3 spells CASSQGTGGEDTIYF. CDR3 DNA sequence: TGTGCCAGCAGCCAAGGGACAGGGGGGGAGGACACCATATATTTT.

Concerning this clonotype: At one end the junction does not follow the germline gene, possibly because of a read error. This rearrangement joins TRBV12-3 or TRBV12-4 to TRBJ1-1; D is perhaps TRBD1 (5 bases). The CDR3 is 13 residues long. CDR3 in amino acids: CVSSFGTAPEAFF. The CDR3 DNA reads TGTGTCAGCAGCTTTGGGACGGCCCCTGAAGCTTTCTTT.

The table lists this clonotype with many counts. The chain couples TRBV11-2 to TRBJ1-2, with unresolved D. Deletions cut 5 bases from V and 0 bases from J, with 7 bases between. The CDR3 runs to 13 residues. Germline V gene sequence: CDR1 SGHAT, CDR2 FQNNGV. This CDR3 is CASSERTNYGYTF. CDR3 coding DNA: TGTGCCAGCAGCGAGAGAACTAACTATGGCTACACCTTC.

Remarks on this clonotype: A much larger clone differs by one base, so this may be a read error. The chain uses TRBV14 and TRBJ2-3, with no clear D. The ends were cut back, 4 bases at V and 4 bases at J, with 12 bases in the middle. The CDR3 covers 14 residues. Germline V lookup: CDR1 SGHDN, CDR2 FVKESK. The CDR3 region is CASSRLSFSDTQYF. The DNA of the CDR3 is TGTGCCAGCAGCCGCCTTAGCTTCTCAGATACGCAGTATTTT.

Note on this clonotype: No conserved phenylalanine or tryptophan ends this CDR3, so it is likely a read error. The J gene is TRBJ1-2, the V gene TRBV6-6; tentative D call: TRBD1 (6 bases). The CDR3 spans 13 residues. The germline V gene encodes CDR1 MNHNY and CDR2 SVGAGI (reference sequence). Trimming removed 5 bases at V and 6 bases at J, with 13 bases between. CDR3 sequence (DNA): TGTGCCAGCAGTGCGGACAGTATGGATGGCTACACCTCC. Its translation: CASSADSMDGYTS.

The chain carries TRBV7-3 and TRBJ2-7; 7 positions agree with TRBD1. Germline CDR1 SGHTA, CDR2 FQGTGA. V shed 5 bases and J 8 bases; nucleotides not matched to a gene: 9. This CDR3 has 13 amino acids. The CDR3 is CASSQGDGRQQYF. CDR3 sequence (DNA): TGTGCCAGCAGCCAGGGGGACGGTCGACAGCAGTACTTC.